The 18 T cell receptor beta chains listed next were all sequenced from one sample in a study of Graves' ophthalmopathy and Graves' hyperthyroidism. The authors amplified TCR beta CDR3 regions, and they did so from RNA transcripts for repertoire sequencing. The first-round RT-PCR employed HTBI primers together with the Qiagen OneStep RT-PCR kit. A multiplex PCR was then performed as the second round. TCRdb fed the multiplex PCR reads into MiXCR, producing one record per CDR3 protein. The table lists about 640,000 distinct CDR3 sequences, roughly two fifths of them singletons. Input material: peripheral blood. The receptors were sampled from an adult man with Graves' ophthalmopathy.

This clonotype has a handful of counts. The chain has TRBV2 and TRBJ1-5; no clear D gene. This CDR3 is built from 13 residues. Germline V gene lookup returns CDR1 SNHLY and CDR2 FYNNEI. V lost 5 bases, J lost 8 bases, and 13 bases lay in between. The CDR3 sequence: CASSSGSPKPQHF. The CDR3 coding sequence is TGTGCCAGCAGTTCGGGATCCCCCAAGCCCCAGCATTTT.

This clonotype was counted ten times or more. The CDR3 DNA sequence: TGTGCCAGTAGTCCTTCCTCCCCCCGCCGGGCGGACGTAACTAATGGCTACACCTTC. Amino acid sequence: CASSPSSPRRADVTNGYTF. The rearrangement uses TRBV19 and TRBJ1-2, with D hard to call. Deletions cut 5 bases from V and 6 bases from J, with 31 bases between. The CDR3 spans 19 residues. CDR1 is LNHDA, CDR2 SQIVND, per germline (reference sequence).

This clonotype was detected many times. The chain uses TRBV20-1 and TRBJ1-4; TRBD1 might be the D (5 bases). This CDR3 contains 13 residues. V shed 7 bases and J shed 5 bases, with 14 bases lying between them. Germline V gene sequence: CDR1 DFQATT, CDR2 SNEGSKA (reference sequence). The CDR3 is CSGGPNTNEKLFF. The CDR3 coding sequence is TGCAGTGGGGGACCTAACACCAATGAAAAACTGTTTTTT.

Many counts were recorded for this clonotype. The CDR3 nucleotides read TGTGCCAGCAGCTTCCCCCCCCCCTACGAGCAGTACTTC. Its protein is CASSFPPPYEQYF. This sequence joins TRBV7-2 and TRBJ2-7; no reliable D call. Germline lookup yields CDR1 SGHTA and CDR2 FQGNSA. This CDR3 has 13 amino acids. V was shortened by 3 bases and J by 2 bases, with 8 bases between the two germline ends.

This chain links TRBV9 with TRBJ1-1; D may be TRBD1 (6 bases). The CDR3 extends over 14 amino acids. Germline values: CDR1 SGDLS, CDR2 YYNGEE. The germline V and J ends were trimmed by 4 bases and 0 bases, with 10 bases remaining between them. CDR3 DNA sequence: TGTGCCAGCAGCAAACAGGGCCTGAACACTGAAGCTTTCTTT. Translating it yields CASSKQGLNTEAFF.

This chain links TRBV6-6 with TRBJ2-6, with D possibly being TRBD1 (5 bases). The CDR3 is 15 amino acids. Germline CDR1 reads MNHNY; CDR2 reads SVGAGI (reference sequence). Trimming stripped 8 bases from V and 0 bases from J, with 11 bases between. The CDR3 bases are TGTGCCAGCGTAAGGGGAAGCTCTGGGGCCAACGTCCTGACTTTC. Translation: CASVRGSSGANVLTF.

Ten or more counts support this clonotype. The rearrangement joins TRBV5-1 to TRBJ1-1; unclear D gene. The V end was cut by 0 bases, the J end by 3 bases, with 9 bases between. Germline V CDR1 and CDR2: SGHRS, YFSETQ. The CDR3 has 14 amino acids. CDR3 sequence (DNA): TGCGCCAGCAGCTTGGAGGCAGGACACACTGAAGCTTTCTTT. Translating it yields CASSLEAGHTEAFF.

This clonotype was observed once. The V and J genes are TRBV25-1 and TRBJ1-2, with 7 nucleotides matching TRBD1. The CDR3 has 13 amino acids. V was pared by 6 bases and J by 4 bases, with 5 bases of the junction left unmatched. From germline, CDR1 is MGHDK and CDR2 SYGVNS. CDR3 residues: CASSTGVAYGYTF. The DNA for the CDR3 is TGTGCCAGCAGCACAGGGGTTGCCTATGGCTACACCTTC.

This clonotype was observed many times. The CDR3 sequence: CASSLGSGTFGYTF. The CDR3 DNA sequence: TGTGCCAGCAGCTTAGGGTCAGGGACTTTCGGCTACACCTTC. The chain recombines TRBV11-2 with TRBJ1-2, with a possible D match to TRBD1 (5 bases). The CDR3 is made up of 14 amino acids. Germline V CDR1 and CDR2: SGHAT, FQNNGV. The V gene lost 1 base and the J gene lost 8 bases, with 14 bases spanning the gap.

The chain combines TRBV5-1 with TRBJ1-5; no clear D. Germline V gene sequence: CDR1 SGHRS, CDR2 YFSETQ. The CDR3 covers 13 residues. Trimming shortened V by 9 bases and J by 5 bases, and 15 bases separated the two germline ends. CDR3 in DNA: TGCGCCAAAAGGTCTTGCATAGATCAGCCCCAGCATTTT. Translating gives CAKRSCIDQPQHF.

This clonotype was counted a few times. One end of the junction fails to match germline, which may point to a read error. This chain uses TRBV7-2 with TRBJ2-7, with 7 bases matching TRBD2. The CDR3 has 14 amino acids. Germline values: CDR1 SGHTA, CDR2 FQGNSA. CDR3 coding DNA: TGTGCCAGCAGCCCCGGCGGGGGACCCTATGAGCAGTACTTC. Residues: CASSPGGGPYEQYF.

This clonotype was observed once. The V gene is TRBV29-1, the J gene TRBJ2-2; 7 positions match TRBD1. Trimming removed 8 bases from V and 5 bases from J; junction bases left unmatched: 8. Germline V gives CDR1 SQVTM, CDR2 ANQGSEA. CDR3 length: 13 amino acids. CDR3 in amino acids: CSSLTGPTGELFF. CDR3 coding DNA: TGCAGCTCCTTGACAGGGCCGACCGGGGAGCTGTTTTTT.

The chain has TRBV10-3 and TRBJ1-3; D is unclear. This CDR3 is built from 13 residues. From germline, CDR1 is ENHRY and CDR2 SYGVKD. Trimming took off 3 bases at V and 8 bases at J, with 11 bases between the two ends. For the CDR3, the DNA is TGTGCCATCAGTGAAATGTTGGAAGACACCATATATTTT. Protein sequence: CAISEMLEDTIYF.

This clonotype was picked up many times. The chain uses TRBV24-1 and TRBJ2-5; no firm D call. The CDR3 spans 14 residues. V lost 3 bases and J 2 bases, leaving 9 bases between the germline ends. Germline values: CDR1 KGHDR, CDR2 SFDVKD. Here the CDR3 DNA reads TGTGCCACCAGTGATAGCTGGCCACAAGAGACCCAGTACTTC. This sequence encodes CATSDSWPQETQYF.

The sample holds one count of this clonotype. The rearrangement links TRBV20-1 to TRBJ2-5; 8 positions match TRBD2. The length of the CDR3 is 14 residues. V was clipped by 3 bases and J by 2 bases; unmatched bases: 5. Germline loops: CDR1 DFQATT, CDR2 SNEGSKA (reference sequence). CDR3 sequence (DNA): TGCAGTGCTAGCGGGGGACTAGATCAAGAGACCCAGTACTTC. Its translation is CSASGGLDQETQYF.

The chain is built from TRBV29-1 and TRBJ2-6; 7 bases line up with TRBD2. The CDR3 contains 15 residues. Germline V gene sequence: CDR1 SQVTM, CDR2 ANQGSEA. V lost 7 bases and J lost 0; bases outside the gene matches: 6. CDR3 nucleotides: TGCAGCGCGGGAGGTGCCCCCTCTGGGGCCAACGTCCTGACTTTC. As protein: CSAGGAPSGANVLTF.

The gene calls are TRBV6-6 and TRBJ1-1; D is possibly TRBD1 (6 bases). The CDR3 consists of 17 residues. Between the trimmed V and J ends, which lost 2 bases and 1 base, there was a span of 17 bases. Germline V gene sequence: CDR1 MNHNY, CDR2 SVGAGI (reference sequence). The CDR3: CASSYLIQGQTNTEAFF. The DNA for the CDR3 is TGTGCCAGCAGTTACCTCATACAGGGCCAAACGAACACTGAAGCTTTCTTT.

About this clonotype itself: With a much larger clone just one base away, this may be a read error. V gene TRBV15 combines with J gene TRBJ1-2; 7 bases align to TRBD1. The CDR3 has 14 residues. Germline V gives CDR1 LNHNV, CDR2 YYDKDF (reference sequence). DNA for the CDR3: TGTGCCAGCAGCTCGATCTCAGGGGGGGGTGGCCACACCTTC. As protein: CASSSISGGGGHTF.